The sequence of this T cell receptor beta chain was determined in a study of T cells in Graves' hyperthyroidism and ophthalmopathy. This clonotype occurred many times. V lost 5 bases and J 0 bases, leaving 3 bases between the germline ends. Looked up from germline, CDR1 is SGHNT and CDR2 is YYREEE (reference sequence). The CDR3 contains 13 residues. TCR beta CDR3 regions were amplified from RNA. The study used the HTBI primer set for a first-round RT-PCR of the TCR CDR3. TCRdb processed the multiplex PCR reads anew with MiXCR; each CDR3 protein has one entry. The top ten hold about 9% of the sample, which has some 800,000 distinct CDR3 sequences, more than 30% seen once.

Sequenced sample: blood. The chain uses TRBV5-4 and TRBJ2-6, with D hard to call. The TCR comes from a man aged 18 to 30 with Graves' hyperthyroidism. CDR3 sequence (DNA): TGTGCCAGCAGAGCCTCTGGGGCCAACGTCCTGACTTTC. This gives the protein CASRASGANVLTF.